This entry is about one T cell receptor beta chain. As yet, its antigen is unknown. This entry is derived from a study of yellow fever vaccine responses in identical twins. TCRdb reanalysed the RT-PCR reads using MiXCR and keeps one entry per CDR3 protein. The data show around 2,700 distinct CDR3 sequences, with 81% seen just once and around 3% held by the top ten. Study findings and constraints: Twins' vaccine T cell responses reportedly seemed partly convergent and partly personalized.

Per germline, CDR1 SGHRS and CDR2 YFSETQ. The CDR3 has 14 amino acids. Between the trimmed V and J ends, which lost 3 bases and 2 bases, there was a span of 9 bases. Source: T cells from blood (PBMCs), unsorted or a sorted subset (not recorded which), taken before or after yellow fever vaccination (not recorded which). The source is a young woman who received the yellow fever vaccine. The V call is TRBV5-1, the J call TRBJ2-1; D is uncertain. The CDR3 nucleotides read TGCGCCAGCAGCTCTTCATCCCCCTACAATGAGCAGTTCTTC. It specifies CASSSSSPYNEQFF.